This TCR beta chain was sequenced in a study of blood T cells in healthy people across ages. General study findings and limits: It was held that diversity estimates obtained from one million T cells represented underestimates. The donors' CMV status was not determined, possibly confounding changes in expanded clonotypes.

A second PCR of about 7 to 11 cycles used a sample-barcoded 5' primer and a J-beta primer mix. TCRdb reprocessed the 5' RACE reads with MiXCR, giving one entry per CDR3 protein. The sample records fewer than 1 million distinct CDR3 sequences, around 45% being singletons. The germline gives CDR1 LNHNV, CDR2 YYDKDF (reference sequence). The V and J ends lost 0 bases and 1 base respectively, with 16 bases between them. This CDR3 has 17 amino acids. The authors drew around 11 milliliters of peripheral blood from each donor. Only a few counts were recorded for this clonotype. Its antigen remains unknown. V and J are TRBV15 and TRBJ2-7; perhaps TRBD1 as D (5 bases). This sequence was found in a man aged 60-69 years in good health. Sequenced: blood. The CDR3 DNA sequence: TGTGCCACCAGCAGAGATAGGTTGCAGGGAAGATCCTACGAGCAGTACTTC. Its translation is CATSRDRLQGRSYEQYF.